The text below deals with one T cell receptor beta chain. This entry belongs to a study of blood T cell repertoires in COVID-19. Looked up from germline, CDR1 is SGHRS and CDR2 is YFSETQ. V was clipped by 3 bases and J by 0 bases, with 8 bases between them. The CDR3 runs 14 residues. Generated by immunoSEQ multiplex PCR, the TCRdb table keeps only in-frame clones and is missing some. The table has roughly 350,000 clones, about 87% seen once. The origin of this receptor is a woman in her 50s with COVID-19, enrolled during active disease. The V gene is TRBV5-1, the J gene TRBJ2-3; possible D gene TRBD2, 5 bases. The sequencing sample was made of peripheral blood. This chain's CDR3 is CASSWTQSTDTQYF. In nucleotides, the CDR3 is TGCGCCAGCAGCTGGACTCAAAGCACAGATACGCAGTATTTT. Full variable domain (remainder filled in from reference TRBV5-1 and TRBJ2-3): KAGVTQTPRYLIKTRGQQVTLSCSPISGHRSVSWYQQTPGQGLQFLFEYFSETQRNKGNFPGRFSGRQFSNSRSEMNVSTLELGDSALYLCASSWTQSTDTQYFGPGTRLTVL.